The next 2 T cell receptor beta chains were all read from a single sample in a study of response to subunit inactivated influenza vaccine. TCRdb redid the calling of the RT-PCR reads with MiXCR, one entry per CDR3 protein. Of about 540,000 distinct CDR3 sequences in the sample, around 25% are singletons; the top ten hold approximately 3%. These data also formed part of another study, on T cells expressing NK-cell markers. Per that study: Synthesis of TCR beta cDNA relied on 5'RACE template switching carrying UMIs.

The sequencing here drew on CD4+ T cells sorted from PBMCs, taken less than 13 days after vaccination. These receptor sequences come from a man aged 50 or older who received an inactivated influenza vaccine.

This clonotype has at least ten counts. The chain has TRBV4-2 and TRBJ2-1; possibly TRBD2 for D (5 bases). V was pared by 4 bases and J by 11 bases, with 12 bases between. Looked up from germline, CDR1 is LGHNA and CDR2 is YNFKEQ. CDR3 length: 12 amino acids. The CDR3 is CASSRTGEQQFF. CDR3 in DNA: TGTGCCAGCAGCCGGACCGGGGAGCAGCAGTTCTTC.

This rearrangement joins TRBV5-1 to TRBJ1-6; 7 bases are shared with TRBD1. Germline values: CDR1 SGHRS, CDR2 YFSETQ. This CDR3 region has 15 residues. Trimming cost V 4 bases and J 4 bases; bases outside gene matches: 5. CDR3 DNA: TGCGCCAGCAGCCTCGACAGGGATTATAATTCACCCCTCCACTTT. This encodes CASSLDRDYNSPLHF.